Listed below are T cell receptor beta chains from one sample, sequenced in a study of graft-versus-host responses after intestinal transplantation. What these receptors recognize is not known. Method: immunoSEQ multiplex PCR; TCRdb's copy keeps in-frame clones and lacks some. The data show about 120,000 clones, with approximately 90% seen just once and more than 0.15% held by the top ten. The specimen comprised unstimulated CD4+ T cells sorted from spleen or lymph node cells, sampled before intestinal transplant. The receptors here all came from a human donor who received an intestinal transplant. CDR3s include the opening cysteine and the closing phenylalanine or tryptophan. D genes are given only for firm matches.

D: .
J: TRBJ1-1
V: TRBV10-1
CDR3: CASRPGKVAF
DNA: TGCGCCAGCAGACCCGGGAAGGTAGCCTTT

D: .
J: TRBJ2-3
V: TRBV27
CDR3: CASSFGQLSTDTQYF
DNA: TGTGCCAGCAGTTTTGGGCAGCTGAGCACAGATACGCAGTATTTT

D: TRBD1
J: TRBJ2-4
V: TRBV25-1
CDR3: CASSESGTADIQYF
DNA: TGTGCCAGCAGTGAATCTGGGACAGCGGACATTCAGTACTTC

D: .
J: TRBJ2-5
V: TRBV12-1
CDR3: CASSFRLAGETQYF
DNA: TGTGCCAGCAGCTTTCGACTAGCGGGCGAGACCCAGTACTTC

D: TRBD1
J: TRBJ2-7
V: TRBV18
CDR3: CASSLDRGYEQYF
DNA: TGTGCCAGCTCACTGGACAGGGGCTACGAGCAGTACTTC

D: .
J: TRBJ2-7
V: TRBV2
CDR3: CASSLAALSYEQYF
DNA: TGTGCCAGCTCCTTAGCGGCCCTCTCCTACGAGCAGTACTTC

D: TRBD1
J: TRBJ2-2
V: TRBV7-9
CDR3: CASNPRQGGRELFF
DNA: TGTGCCAGCAACCCAAGACAGGGGGGCCGGGAGCTGTTTTTT

D: .
J: TRBJ2-7
V: TRBV18
CDR3: CASSQQGAYEQYF
DNA: TGTGCCAGCTCACAACAGGGTGCGTACGAGCAGTACTTC

D: TRBD2
J: TRBJ2-7
V: TRBV19
CDR3: CASSTWTSGSYEQYF
DNA: TGTGCCAGTAGTACGTGGACTAGCGGCTCCTACGAGCAGTACTTC

D: .
J: TRBJ2-5
V: TRBV20-1
CDR3: CSATGEETQYF
DNA: TGCAGTGCTACAGGGGAAGAGACCCAGTACTTC

D: .
J: TRBJ1-4
V: TRBV9
CDR3: CASSPRGRVVEKLFF
DNA: TGTGCCAGCAGCCCAAGAGGGAGAGTAGTCGAAAAACTGTTTTTT

D: .
J: TRBJ2-4
V: TRBV15
CDR3: CATSRDPGTERLF
DNA: TGTGCCACCAGCAGAGATCCCGGGACTGAAAGGCTCTTC

D: .
J: TRBJ1-6
V: TRBV7-5
CDR3: CARSLVVDRDSPLHF
DNA: TGTGCCAGAAGCTTAGTGGTGGACAGAGATTCACCCCTCCACTTT

D: TRBD2
J: TRBJ2-1
V: TRBV9
CDR3: CASSVEGLAGVEQFF
DNA: TGTGCCAGCAGCGTAGAGGGACTAGCGGGAGTTGAGCAGTTCTTC

D: TRBD1
J: TRBJ1-1
V: TRBV5-1
CDR3: CASSRTGPNTEAFF
DNA: TGCGCCAGCAGCCGGACAGGGCCAAACACTGAAGCTTTCTTT

D: TRBD1
J: TRBJ2-2
V: TRBV28
CDR3: CASSPRTGQTGELFF
DNA: TGTGCCAGCAGTCCCCGGACAGGGCAAACCGGGGAGCTGTTTTTT

D: .
J: TRBJ2-4
V: TRBV18
CDR3: CASSPPLPKNIQYF
DNA: TGTGCCAGCTCACCCCCCCTCCCCAAAAACATTCAGTACTTC